This is a list of T cell receptor beta chains from one sample in a study of vaccination and CD4 T cells after COVID-19. TCRdb recomputed calls from the PCR reads with MiXCR, one row per CDR3 protein. The sample holds roughly 8,300 distinct CDR3 sequences, about 37% seen once. Antigens for these TCRs are unknown. The sequencing input was CD4+ T cells from blood, cultured in vitro. The source of these receptors is a human donor in good health. The CDR3 runs from the conserved cysteine through the conserved F or W. The D gene is left open where the match is weak. The size field is filled for only some rows; it gives once, few, many or a size class.

cdr3_length	v_call	clone_size	d_call	j_call	cdr3_aa	cdr3_nt
14	TRBV20-1	few	-	TRBJ1-1	CSAIIPGSYTEAFF	TGCAGTGCTATTATCCCCGGGTCTTACACTGAAGCTTTCTTT
16	TRBV20-1	-	-	TRBJ2-1	CSARDYNRDPYNEQFF	TGCAGTGCTAGAGATTATAATCGGGACCCGTACAATGAGCAGTTCTTC
14	TRBV20-1	-	TRBD2	TRBJ2-7	CSASLGTSSYEQHF	TGCAGTGCTAGCCTCGGGACTAGCTCCTACGAGCAGCACTTC
14	TRBV30	-	-	TRBJ2-3	CAWSVWKGVEAQYF	TGTGCCTGGAGTGTATGGAAGGGTGTCGAGGCGCAGTATTTT
18	TRBV4-1	-	TRBD1	TRBJ1-5	CASSQGRFAQGSNQPQHF	TGCGCCAGCAGCCAAGGCCGGTTTGCACAGGGGAGCAATCAGCCCCAGCATTTT
12	TRBV20-1	-	-	TRBJ1-1	CSARQGATEAFF	TGCAGTGCTAGACAGGGAGCCACTGAAGCTTTCTTT
15	TRBV9	-	TRBD2	TRBJ2-2	CASSISGMNTGELFF	TGTGCCAGCAGTATTAGCGGGATGAACACCGGGGAGCTGTTTTTT
17	TRBV7-2	few	-	TRBJ2-3	CASSSPLGGIYTDTQYF	TGTGCCAGCAGCTCCCCCTTAGGCGGGATCTACACAGATACGCAGTATTTT
17	TRBV12-3/TRBV12-4	-	TRBD2	TRBJ2-1	CASSLDMTSGRHNEQFF	TGTGCCAGCAGTTTAGACATGACTAGCGGGAGACACAATGAGCAGTTCTTC
13	TRBV30	-	-	TRBJ2-7	CAWSRNRAFEQYF	TGTGCCTGGAGTAGGAACAGGGCGTTCGAGCAGTACTTC
14	TRBV7-9	few	TRBD2	TRBJ2-7	CASSSLAGVSEQYF	TGTGCCAGCAGCTCCTTAGCGGGAGTAAGCGAGCAGTACTTC
14	TRBV7-8	medium-sized	-	TRBJ1-2	CASSPARSFYGYTF	TGTGCCAGCAGCCCGGCCCGGAGCTTCTATGGCTACACCTTC
15	TRBV19	few	-	TRBJ2-7	CASATPQGGAYEQYF	TGTGCCAGTGCCACTCCGCAGGGGGGGGCTTACGAGCAGTACTTC
13	TRBV6-1	-	-	TRBJ2-1	CASSDLTYNEQFF	TGTGCCAGCAGTGATTTAACCTACAATGAGCAGTTCTTC
13	TRBV2	few	-	TRBJ1-5	CASSGTAQRPQHF	TGTGCCAGCAGTGGGACGGCACAGAGGCCCCAGCATTTT
14	TRBV19	few	-	TRBJ1-2	CASSMVGNVYGYTF	TGTGCCAGTAGTATGGTAGGGAACGTTTATGGCTACACCTTC
16	TRBV24-1	-	TRBD1	TRBJ2-3	CATSEQDRGPADTQYF	TGTGCCACCAGTGAACAGGACAGGGGTCCCGCAGATACGCAGTATTTT
14	TRBV20-1	-	-	TRBJ2-7	CSARPNGDPGEQYF	TGCAGTGCTAGACCGAACGGGGACCCTGGTGAGCAGTACTTC
14	TRBV30	few	-	TRBJ1-5	CAWSIGDSNQPQHF	TGTGCCTGGAGTATAGGAGATAGCAATCAGCCCCAGCATTTT
16	TRBV2	-	TRBD2	TRBJ2-1	CASNPVTSGLYNEQFF	TGTGCCAGCAATCCCGTGACTAGCGGACTATACAATGAGCAGTTCTTC
15	TRBV28	-	-	TRBJ2-2	CASRGAGTPTGELFF	TGTGCCAGCAGGGGGGCAGGGACTCCCACCGGGGAGCTGTTTTTT
16	TRBV6-2/TRBV6-3	-	TRBD2	TRBJ2-7	CASSYSSLRGSYEQYF	TGTGCCAGCAGTTACTCGAGTTTGCGGGGGTCCTACGAGCAGTACTTC
15	TRBV6-2/TRBV6-3	-	-	TRBJ2-7	CASTSDPGASYEQYF	TGTGCCAGCACTTCGGATCCAGGGGCGTCCTACGAGCAGTACTTC
17	TRBV6-5	-	-	TRBJ1-3	CASSYQARLTSGNTIYF	TGTGCCAGCAGTTACCAGGCCAGGTTAACCTCTGGAAACACCATATATTTT
14	TRBV4-3	few	TRBD2	TRBJ2-1	CASSQGLAGGGHCF	TGCGCCAGCAGCCAAGGACTAGCGGGAGGCGGTCATTGCTTC
13	TRBV6-1	few	-	TRBJ1-2	CASKKEKAYGYTF	TGTGCCAGCAAGAAGGAGAAAGCCTATGGCTACACCTTC
14	TRBV7-9	-	-	TRBJ1-2	CASRWTQDPPGYTF	TGTGCCAGCAGATGGACACAAGACCCCCCTGGCTACACCTTC
13	TRBV2	-	-	TRBJ2-3	CASSEGYTDTQYF	TGTGCCAGCAGTGAAGGCTACACAGATACGCAGTATTTT
13	TRBV6-1	-	-	TRBJ2-5	CASRDTGPRTQYF	TGTGCCAGCAGAGACACAGGGCCTCGGACCCAGTACTTC
13	TRBV10-3	few	-	TRBJ2-7	CAISEGGSYEQYF	TGTGCCATCAGTGAGGGGGGATCTTACGAGCAGTACTTC
15	TRBV27	few	TRBD2	TRBJ2-7	CASSLFASGSREQYF	TGTGCCAGCAGTTTATTCGCTAGCGGGAGTCGGGAGCAGTACTTC
16	TRBV19	few	TRBD1	TRBJ1-5	CASSIRQGSRVQPQHF	TGTGCCAGTAGTATACGACAGGGTTCGCGCGTTCAGCCCCAGCATTTT
16	TRBV12-3/TRBV12-4	-	-	TRBJ2-7	CASSPGGTAPSYEQYF	TGTGCCAGCAGTCCTGGAGGGACAGCCCCCTCCTACGAGCAGTACTTC
17	TRBV20-1	few	-	TRBJ2-1	CSASSGSLRLSYNEQFF	TGCAGTGCTAGCTCAGGGTCCCTACGGTTATCCTACAATGAGCAGTTCTTC
14	TRBV20-1	-	-	TRBJ1-1	CSARAAGLGTEAFF	TGCAGTGCTAGAGCGGCGGGCTTAGGCACTGAAGCTTTCTTT
15	TRBV27	-	-	TRBJ2-7	CASTALESGTYEQYF	TGTGCCAGCACCGCACTAGAATCGGGAACCTACGAGCAGTACTTC
14	TRBV6-1	-	TRBD1	TRBJ2-7	CASSQQGALNEQYF	TGTGCCAGCAGCCAACAGGGGGCGCTAAACGAGCAGTACTTC
13	TRBV28	-	TRBD1	TRBJ2-7	CASRRQGVHEQYF	TGTGCCAGCAGAAGACAGGGGGTCCACGAGCAGTACTTC
12	TRBV7-6	-	-	TRBJ2-1	CANSQADNEQFF	TGTGCCAACAGCCAGGCGGACAATGAGCAGTTCTTC
14	TRBV5-8	-	-	TRBJ1-5	CASSLQGSNQPQHF	TGTGCCAGCAGCCTTCAGGGTAGCAATCAGCCCCAGCATTTT
14	TRBV27	-	-	TRBJ2-3	CASNPGVVPDTQYF	TGTGCCAGCAATCCGGGAGTGGTTCCGGATACGCAGTATTTT
14	TRBV18	few	TRBD1	TRBJ2-7	CASSVGQGEREQYF	TGTGCCAGCTCAGTTGGACAGGGGGAGAGGGAGCAGTACTTC
15	TRBV20-1	-	TRBD1	TRBJ2-7	CSARVAGGGTGEQYF	TGCAGTGCTAGAGTAGCAGGGGGCGGGACGGGGGAGCAGTACTTC
14	TRBV20-1	-	-	TRBJ1-2	CSARPPEQWRGYTF	TGCAGTGCTCGCCCCCCTGAACAATGGCGGGGCTACACCTTC
15	TRBV18	once	-	TRBJ2-2	CASSRRAANTGELFF	TGTGCCAGCTCACGGAGGGCAGCGAACACCGGGGAGCTGTTTTTT
17	TRBV19	-	-	TRBJ2-1	CASSIGTRLARIYPQFF	TGTGCCAGTAGTATAGGGACACGGCTAGCCCGCATTTACCCACAGTTCTTC
13	TRBV7-3	-	-	TRBJ2-7	CASSLTFGGERYF	TGTGCCAGCAGCTTAACGTTTGGCGGGGAGCGGTACTTC
12	TRBV20-1	-	-	TRBJ1-4	CSARQGGEKLFF	TGCAGTGCTAGACAGGGAGGGGAAAAACTGTTTTTT
15	TRBV19	-	-	TRBJ1-2	CASSPPPGRAYGYTF	TGTGCCAGTAGTCCCCCGCCCGGACGGGCCTATGGCTACACCTTC
14	TRBV20-1	-	-	TRBJ2-3	CSARDIRRSDTQYF	TGCAGTGCTAGAGATATCAGGAGGTCAGATACGCAGTATTTT
16	TRBV19	once	TRBD1	TRBJ2-7	CASSISTGQGSYEQYF	TGTGCCAGTAGTATTTCGACGGGACAGGGCTCCTACGAGCAGTACTTC
13	TRBV20-1	few	-	TRBJ2-5	CSARRQAGETQYF	TGCAGTGCTAGGCGGCAGGCGGGGGAGACCCAGTACTTC
12	TRBV28	-	-	TRBJ1-2	CASSARSVGYTF	TGTGCCAGCAGTGCCCGATCGGTGGGCTACACCTTC
15	TRBV24-1	-	-	TRBJ2-2	CATSDYTRNTGELFF	TGTGCCACCAGTGATTATACTCGGAATACCGGGGAGCTGTTTTTT
15	TRBV19	-	-	TRBJ2-7	CASSPTTGVTYEQYF	TGTGCCAGTAGTCCAACGACAGGAGTAACCTACGAGCAGTACTTC
13	TRBV6-1	-	TRBD2	TRBJ2-2	CASSRGLAGELFF	TGTGCCAGCAGCCGGGGACTAGCCGGGGAGCTGTTTTTT